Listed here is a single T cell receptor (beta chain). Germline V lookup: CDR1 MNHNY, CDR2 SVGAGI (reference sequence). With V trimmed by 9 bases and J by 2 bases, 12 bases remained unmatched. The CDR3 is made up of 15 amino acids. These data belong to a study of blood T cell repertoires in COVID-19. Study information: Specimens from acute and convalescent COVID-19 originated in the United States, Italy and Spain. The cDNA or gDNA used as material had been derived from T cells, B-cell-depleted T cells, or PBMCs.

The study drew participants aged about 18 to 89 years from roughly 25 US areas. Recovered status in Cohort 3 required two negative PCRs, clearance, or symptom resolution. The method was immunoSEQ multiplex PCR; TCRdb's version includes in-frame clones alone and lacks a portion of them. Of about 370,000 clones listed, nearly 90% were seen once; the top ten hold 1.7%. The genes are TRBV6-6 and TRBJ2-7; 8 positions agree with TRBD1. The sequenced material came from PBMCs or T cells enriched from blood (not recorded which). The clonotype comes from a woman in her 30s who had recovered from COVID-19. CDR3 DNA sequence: TGTGCCAGTTCCAGGACAGGGATAATAGCCTACGAGCAGTACTTC. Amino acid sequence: CASSRTGIIAYEQYF.